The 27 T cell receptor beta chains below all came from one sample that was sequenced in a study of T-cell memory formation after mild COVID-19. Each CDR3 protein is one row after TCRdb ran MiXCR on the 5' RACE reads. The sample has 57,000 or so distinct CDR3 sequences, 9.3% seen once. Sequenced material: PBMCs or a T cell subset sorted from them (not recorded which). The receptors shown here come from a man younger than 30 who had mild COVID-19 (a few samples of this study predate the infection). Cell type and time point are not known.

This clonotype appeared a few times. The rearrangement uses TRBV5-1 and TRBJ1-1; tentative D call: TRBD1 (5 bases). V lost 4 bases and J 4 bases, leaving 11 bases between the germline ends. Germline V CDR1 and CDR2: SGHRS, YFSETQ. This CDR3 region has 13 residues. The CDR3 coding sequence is TGCGCCAGCAGCGGGGGGGATAGCACTGAAGCTTTCTTT. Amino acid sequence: CASSGGDSTEAFF.

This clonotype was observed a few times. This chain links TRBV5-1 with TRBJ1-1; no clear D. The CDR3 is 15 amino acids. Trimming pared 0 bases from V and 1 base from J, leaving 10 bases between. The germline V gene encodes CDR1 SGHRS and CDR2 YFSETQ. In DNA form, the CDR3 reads TGCGCCAGCAGCTTGGTACCACAGCCGAACACTGAAGCTTTCTTT. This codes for CASSLVPQPNTEAFF. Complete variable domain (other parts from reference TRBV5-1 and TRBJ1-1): KAGVTQTPRYLIKTRGQQVTLSCSPISGHRSVSWYQQTPGQGLQFLFEYFSETQRNKGNFPGRFSGRQFSNSRSEMNVSTLELGDSALYLCASSLVPQPNTEAFFGQGTRLTVV.

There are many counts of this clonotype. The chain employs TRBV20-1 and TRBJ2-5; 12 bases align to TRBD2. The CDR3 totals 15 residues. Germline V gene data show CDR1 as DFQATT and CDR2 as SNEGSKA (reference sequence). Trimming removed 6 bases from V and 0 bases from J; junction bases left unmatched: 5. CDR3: CSARRLAGDQETQYF. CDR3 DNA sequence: TGCAGTGCGCGAAGACTAGCGGGGGACCAAGAGACCCAGTACTTC.

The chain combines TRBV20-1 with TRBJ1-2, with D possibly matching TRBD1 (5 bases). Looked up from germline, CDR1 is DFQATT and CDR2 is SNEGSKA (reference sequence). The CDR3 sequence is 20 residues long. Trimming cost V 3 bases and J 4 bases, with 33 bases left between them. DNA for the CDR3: TGCAGTGCTAGGGGTCAGAGCAGGCAAGGGAATGTTGGGGGAATCTATGGCTACACCTTC. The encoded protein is CSARGQSRQGNVGGIYGYTF.

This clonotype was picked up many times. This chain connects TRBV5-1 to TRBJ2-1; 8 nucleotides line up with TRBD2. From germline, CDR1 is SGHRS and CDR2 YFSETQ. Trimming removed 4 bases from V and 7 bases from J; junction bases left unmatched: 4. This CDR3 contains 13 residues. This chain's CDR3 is CASSPGGANEQFF. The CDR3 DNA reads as TGCGCCAGCAGCCCCGGGGGGGCTAATGAGCAGTTCTTC.

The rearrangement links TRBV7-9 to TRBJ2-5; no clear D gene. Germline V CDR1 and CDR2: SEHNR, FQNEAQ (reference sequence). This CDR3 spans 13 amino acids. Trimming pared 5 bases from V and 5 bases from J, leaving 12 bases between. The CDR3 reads CASSPYMGETQYF. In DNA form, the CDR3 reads TGTGCCAGCAGCCCGTATATGGGGGAGACCCAGTACTTC.

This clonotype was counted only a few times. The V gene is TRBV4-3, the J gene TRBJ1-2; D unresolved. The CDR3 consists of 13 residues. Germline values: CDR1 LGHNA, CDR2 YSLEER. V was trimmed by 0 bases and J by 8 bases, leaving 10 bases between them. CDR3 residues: CASSQDPGNGYTF. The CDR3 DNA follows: TGCGCCAGCAGCCAAGATCCGGGGAACGGCTACACCTTC.

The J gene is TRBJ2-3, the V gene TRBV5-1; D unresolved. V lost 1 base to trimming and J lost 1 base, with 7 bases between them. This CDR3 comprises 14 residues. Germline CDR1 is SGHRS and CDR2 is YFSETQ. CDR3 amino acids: CASSLLEGTDTQYF. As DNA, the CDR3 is TGCGCCAGCAGCTTGTTAGAGGGCACAGATACGCAGTATTTT.

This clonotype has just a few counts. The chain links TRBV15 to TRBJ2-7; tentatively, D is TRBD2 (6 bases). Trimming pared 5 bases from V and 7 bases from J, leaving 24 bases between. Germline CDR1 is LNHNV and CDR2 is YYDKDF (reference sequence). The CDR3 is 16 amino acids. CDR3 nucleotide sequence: TGTGCCACCAGCGGGGGGAACACGGGGAGTCTAGGAGAGCAGTACTTC. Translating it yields CATSGGNTGSLGEQYF.

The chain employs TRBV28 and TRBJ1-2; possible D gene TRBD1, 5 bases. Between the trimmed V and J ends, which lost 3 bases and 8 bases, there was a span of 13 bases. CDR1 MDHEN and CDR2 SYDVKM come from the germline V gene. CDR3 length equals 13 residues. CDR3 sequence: CASSLRREGGYTF. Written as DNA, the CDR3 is TGTGCCAGCAGTTTGCGACGGGAGGGGGGCTACACCTTC.

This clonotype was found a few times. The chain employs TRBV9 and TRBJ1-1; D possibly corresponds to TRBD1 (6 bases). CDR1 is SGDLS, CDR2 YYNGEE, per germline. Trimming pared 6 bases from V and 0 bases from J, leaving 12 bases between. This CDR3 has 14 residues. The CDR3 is CASTRGRMNTEAFF. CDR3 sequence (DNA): TGTGCCAGCACCAGGGGCAGAATGAACACTGAAGCTTTCTTT.

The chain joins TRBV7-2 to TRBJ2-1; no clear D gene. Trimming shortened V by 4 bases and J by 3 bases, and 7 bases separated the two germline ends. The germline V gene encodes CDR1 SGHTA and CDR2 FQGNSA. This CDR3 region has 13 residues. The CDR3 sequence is CASSSTHYNEQFF. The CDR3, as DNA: TGTGCCAGCAGCTCGACACACTACAATGAGCAGTTCTTC.

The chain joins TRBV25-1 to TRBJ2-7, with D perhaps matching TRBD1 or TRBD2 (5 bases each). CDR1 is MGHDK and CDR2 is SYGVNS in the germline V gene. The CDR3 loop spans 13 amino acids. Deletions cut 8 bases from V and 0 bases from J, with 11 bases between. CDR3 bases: TGTGCCAGCGGGGGTACAAGCTCCTACGAGCAGTACTTC. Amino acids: CASGGTSSYEQYF.

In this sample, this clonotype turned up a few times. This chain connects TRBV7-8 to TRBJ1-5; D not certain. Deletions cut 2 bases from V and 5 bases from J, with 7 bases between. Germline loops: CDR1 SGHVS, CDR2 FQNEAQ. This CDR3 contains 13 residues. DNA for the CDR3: TGTGCCAGCAGCTTATTTAGGGATCAGCCCCAGCATTTT. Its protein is CASSLFRDQPQHF.

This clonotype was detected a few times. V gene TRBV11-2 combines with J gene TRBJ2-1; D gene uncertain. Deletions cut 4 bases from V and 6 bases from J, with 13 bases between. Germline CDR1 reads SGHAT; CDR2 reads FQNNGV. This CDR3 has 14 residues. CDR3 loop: CASSYYRLSNEQFF. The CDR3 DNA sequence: TGTGCCAGCAGCTACTATAGGCTCTCCAATGAGCAGTTCTTC.

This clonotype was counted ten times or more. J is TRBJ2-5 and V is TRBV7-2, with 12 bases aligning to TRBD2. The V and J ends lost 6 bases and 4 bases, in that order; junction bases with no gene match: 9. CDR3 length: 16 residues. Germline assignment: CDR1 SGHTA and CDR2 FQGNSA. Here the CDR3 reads CASRSILAGGPETQYF. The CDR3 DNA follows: TGTGCCAGCAGATCTATACTAGCGGGGGGCCCAGAGACCCAGTACTTC.

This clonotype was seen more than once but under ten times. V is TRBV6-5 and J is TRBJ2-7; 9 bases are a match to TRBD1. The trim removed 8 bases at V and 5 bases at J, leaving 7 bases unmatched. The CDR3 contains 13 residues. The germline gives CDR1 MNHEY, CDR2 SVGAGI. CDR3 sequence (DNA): TGTGCCAGCGCTGTGGACAGGGGAAACGAGCAGTACTTC. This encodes CASAVDRGNEQYF.

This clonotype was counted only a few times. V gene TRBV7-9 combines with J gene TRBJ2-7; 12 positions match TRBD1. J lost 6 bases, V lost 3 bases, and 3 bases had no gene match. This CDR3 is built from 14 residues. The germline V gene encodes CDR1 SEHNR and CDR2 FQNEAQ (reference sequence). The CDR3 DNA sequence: TGTGCCAGCAGCTTTTGGGGACAGGGGGCCGAGCAGTACTTC. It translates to CASSFWGQGAEQYF.

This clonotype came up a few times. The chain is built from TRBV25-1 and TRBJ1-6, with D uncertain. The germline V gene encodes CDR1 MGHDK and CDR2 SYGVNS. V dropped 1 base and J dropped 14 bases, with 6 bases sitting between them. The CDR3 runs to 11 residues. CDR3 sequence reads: CASSESVTLHF. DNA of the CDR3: TGTGCCAGCAGTGAATCCGTCACCCTCCACTTT.

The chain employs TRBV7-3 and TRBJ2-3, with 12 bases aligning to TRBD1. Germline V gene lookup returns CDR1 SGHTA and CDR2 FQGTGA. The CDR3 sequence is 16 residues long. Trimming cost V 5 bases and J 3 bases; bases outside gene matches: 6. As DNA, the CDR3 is TGTGCCAGCAGCACCGGGACAGGGGGCTTTACAGATACGCAGTATTTT. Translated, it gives CASSTGTGGFTDTQYF.

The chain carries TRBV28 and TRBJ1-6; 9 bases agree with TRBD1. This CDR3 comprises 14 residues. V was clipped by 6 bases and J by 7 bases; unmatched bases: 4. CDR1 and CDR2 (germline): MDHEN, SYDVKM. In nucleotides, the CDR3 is TGTGCCAGCAGGGAGGGACAGGGAAATTCACCCCTCCACTTT. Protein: CASREGQGNSPLHF.

CDR3 in DNA: TGCGCCAGCAGCCAACGGGAAGTTACTGAAGCTTTCTTT. It encodes CASSQREVTEAFF. This chain connects TRBV4-1 to TRBJ1-1; D ambiguous. The CDR3 sequence is 13 residues long. Trimming took 2 bases from V and 5 from J, leaving 9 bases between them. Germline V CDR1 and CDR2: MGHRA, YSYEKL.

As DNA, the CDR3 is TGTGCCAGCAGCCCTGATGGAGCTACCTATGGCTACACCTTC. It encodes CASSPDGATYGYTF. The chain is built from TRBV7-2 and TRBJ1-2; D remains ambiguous. The CDR3 length is 14 residues. The ends were cut back, 5 bases at V and 4 bases at J, with 14 bases in the middle. The germline gives CDR1 SGHTA, CDR2 FQGNSA.

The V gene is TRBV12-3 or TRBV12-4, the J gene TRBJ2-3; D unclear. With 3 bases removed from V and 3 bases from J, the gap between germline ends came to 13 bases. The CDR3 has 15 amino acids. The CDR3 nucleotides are TGTGCCAGCAGTTTTATCACCTTCACTACAGATACGCAGTATTTT. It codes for CASSFITFTTDTQYF.

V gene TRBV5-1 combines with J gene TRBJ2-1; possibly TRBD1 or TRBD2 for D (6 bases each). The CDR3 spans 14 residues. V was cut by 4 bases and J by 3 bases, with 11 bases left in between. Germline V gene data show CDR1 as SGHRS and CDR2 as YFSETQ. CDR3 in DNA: TGCGCCAGCAGCATTGGAGGGGGCTACAATGAGCAGTTCTTC. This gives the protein CASSIGGGYNEQFF.

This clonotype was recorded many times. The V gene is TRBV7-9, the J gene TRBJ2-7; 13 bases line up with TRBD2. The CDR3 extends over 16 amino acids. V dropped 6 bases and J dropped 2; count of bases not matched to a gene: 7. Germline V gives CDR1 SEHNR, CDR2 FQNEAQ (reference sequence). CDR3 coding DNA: TGTGCCAGCAGTTCAGGGACTAGCGGGGTAACCTACGAGCAGTACTTC. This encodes CASSSGTSGVTYEQYF. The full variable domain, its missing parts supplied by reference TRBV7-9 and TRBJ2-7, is DTGVSQNPRHKITKRGQNVTFRCDPISEHNRLYWYRQTLGQGPEFLTYFQNEAQLEKSRLLSDRFSAERPKGSFSTLEIQRTEQGDSAMYLCASSSGTSGVTYEQYFGPGTRLTVT.

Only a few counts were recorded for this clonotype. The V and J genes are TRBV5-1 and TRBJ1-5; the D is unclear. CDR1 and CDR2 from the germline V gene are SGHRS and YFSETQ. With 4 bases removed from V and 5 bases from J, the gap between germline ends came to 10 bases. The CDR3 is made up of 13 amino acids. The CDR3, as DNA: TGCGCCAGCAGCCTCGGTACAGATCAGCCCCAGCATTTT. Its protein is CASSLGTDQPQHF.